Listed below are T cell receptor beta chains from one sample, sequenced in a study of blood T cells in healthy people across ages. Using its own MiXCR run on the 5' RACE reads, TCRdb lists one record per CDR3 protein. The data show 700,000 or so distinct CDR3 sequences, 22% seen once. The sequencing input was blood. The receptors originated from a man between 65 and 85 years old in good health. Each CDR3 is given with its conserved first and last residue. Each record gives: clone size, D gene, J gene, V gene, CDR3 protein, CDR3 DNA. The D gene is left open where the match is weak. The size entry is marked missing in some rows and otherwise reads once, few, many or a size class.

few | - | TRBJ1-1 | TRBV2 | CASRGRVDSSNTEAFF | TGTGCCAGCAGGGGGAGGGTTGACAGTTCGAACACTGAAGCTTTCTTT
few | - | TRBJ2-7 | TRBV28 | CACCINRAKQYF | TGTGCCTGCTGCATTAACCGGGCCAAGCAGTACTTC
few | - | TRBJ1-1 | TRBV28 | CASSSATWGAVNEAFF | TGTGCCAGCAGTTCGGCAACTTGGGGGGCGGTGAATGAAGCTTTCTTT
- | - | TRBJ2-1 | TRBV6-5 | CASSYDGAGPYNEQFF | TGTGCCAGCAGTTACGATGGGGCCGGACCCTACAATGAGCAGTTCTTC
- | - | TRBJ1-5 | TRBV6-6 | CASSRVRDNQPQHF | TGTGCCAGCAGTCGTGTTAGGGATAATCAGCCCCAGCATTTT
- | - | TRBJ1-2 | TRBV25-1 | CVILRGYTF | TGTGTCATCCTTCGAGGCTACACCTTC
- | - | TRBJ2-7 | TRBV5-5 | CASSFDYEQYF | TGTGCCAGCAGCTTCGACTACGAGCAGTACTTC
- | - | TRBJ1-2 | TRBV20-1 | CSARDRGGAVGYGYTF | TGCAGTGCTAGAGACAGGGGAGGGGCAGTGGGATATGGCTACACCTTC
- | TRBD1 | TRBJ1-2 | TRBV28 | CASLRDRVKSGYTF | TGTGCCAGCCTTCGGGACAGGGTTAAAAGTGGCTACACCTTC
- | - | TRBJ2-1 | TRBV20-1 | CSARKAGAGVNEQFF | TGCAGTGCTAGAAAGGCGGGGGCCGGGGTGAATGAGCAGTTCTTC
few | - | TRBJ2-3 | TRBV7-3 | CASSPGLLTDTQYF | TGTGCCAGCAGCCCAGGACTTCTAACAGATACGCAGTATTTT
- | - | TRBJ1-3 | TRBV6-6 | CASSYSGGLSGNTIYF | TGTGCCAGCAGTTACTCGGGGGGACTCTCTGGAAACACCATATATTTT
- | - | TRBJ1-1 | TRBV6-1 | CATHGGEAFF | TGTGCCACCCACGGGGGTGAAGCTTTCTTT